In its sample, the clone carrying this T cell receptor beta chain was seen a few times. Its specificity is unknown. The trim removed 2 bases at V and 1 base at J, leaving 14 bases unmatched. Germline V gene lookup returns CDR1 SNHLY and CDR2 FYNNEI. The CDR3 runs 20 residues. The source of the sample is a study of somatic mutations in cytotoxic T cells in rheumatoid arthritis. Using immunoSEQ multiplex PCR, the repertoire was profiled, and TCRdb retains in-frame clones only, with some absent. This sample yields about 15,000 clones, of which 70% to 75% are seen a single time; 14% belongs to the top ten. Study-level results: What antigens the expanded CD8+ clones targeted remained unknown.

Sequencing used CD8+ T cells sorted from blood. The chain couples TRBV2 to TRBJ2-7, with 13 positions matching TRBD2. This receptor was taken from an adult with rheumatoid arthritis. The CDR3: CASSEPEGLAGMRASYEQYF. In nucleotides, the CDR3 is TGTGCCAGCAGTGAACCGGAGGGACTAGCGGGAATGCGGGCTTCCTACGAGCAGTACTTC.